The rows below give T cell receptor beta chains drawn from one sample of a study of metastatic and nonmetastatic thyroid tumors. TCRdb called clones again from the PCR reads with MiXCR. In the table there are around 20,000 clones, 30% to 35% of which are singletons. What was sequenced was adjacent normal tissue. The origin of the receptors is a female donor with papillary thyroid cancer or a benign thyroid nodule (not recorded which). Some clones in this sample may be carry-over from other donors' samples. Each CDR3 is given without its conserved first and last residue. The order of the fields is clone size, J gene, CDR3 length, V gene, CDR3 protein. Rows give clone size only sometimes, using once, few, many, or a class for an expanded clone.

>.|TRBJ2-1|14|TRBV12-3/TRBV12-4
ASSFSGGRAYNEQF
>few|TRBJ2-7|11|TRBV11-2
ASSLEQGYEQY
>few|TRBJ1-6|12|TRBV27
ASSLTVQHSPLH
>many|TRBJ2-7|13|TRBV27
ASSPKGPRVGEQY
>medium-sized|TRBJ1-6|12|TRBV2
ASSEIRGMSPLH
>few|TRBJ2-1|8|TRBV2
ASRGNEQF
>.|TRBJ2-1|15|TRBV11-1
ASSLVPATSSYNEQF
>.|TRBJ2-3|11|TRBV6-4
ASSTGGTDTQY
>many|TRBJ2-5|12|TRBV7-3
ASSLQGLGETQY
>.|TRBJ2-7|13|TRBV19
ASRSSSGRADEQY
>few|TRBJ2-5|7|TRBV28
ASKGGQY
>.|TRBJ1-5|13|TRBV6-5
ASSYTDRERQPQH
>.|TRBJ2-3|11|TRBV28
AIRTGSTDTQY
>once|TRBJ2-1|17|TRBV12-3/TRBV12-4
ASSLTSSEGRKFYNEQF
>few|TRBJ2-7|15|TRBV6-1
ASSSATLGQGSYEQY
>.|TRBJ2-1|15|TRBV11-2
ASSPQLALASYNEQF
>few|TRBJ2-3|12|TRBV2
ASSERDITDTQY
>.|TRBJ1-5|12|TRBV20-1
SARQGAGNQPQH
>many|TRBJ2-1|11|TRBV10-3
AISSRERDEQF
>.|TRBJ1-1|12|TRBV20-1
SATPGVGDTEAF
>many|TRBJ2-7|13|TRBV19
ASSTHGGQVAQQY
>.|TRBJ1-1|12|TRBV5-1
ASSFYIDRAEAF
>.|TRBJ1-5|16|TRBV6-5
ASSYRRDRAGFGQPQH
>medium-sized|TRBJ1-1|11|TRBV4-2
ASSQLGVTEAF
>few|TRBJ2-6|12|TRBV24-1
ATGGGPGANVLT
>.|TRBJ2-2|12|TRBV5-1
ASSYQVNTGELF
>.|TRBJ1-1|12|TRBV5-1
ASSPDSTGREAF
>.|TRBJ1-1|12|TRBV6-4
ASRDSDMNTEAF
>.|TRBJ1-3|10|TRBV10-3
AALWAGNTIY
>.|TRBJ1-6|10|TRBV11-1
ASSLRGSPLH
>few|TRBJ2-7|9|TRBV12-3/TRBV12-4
ASSPGYEQY
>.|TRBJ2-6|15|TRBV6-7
ASSRRPLKSGANVLT
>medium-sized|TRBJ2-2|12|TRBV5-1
ASSPDRIVGELF
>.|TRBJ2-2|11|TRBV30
AGRGGGTGELF
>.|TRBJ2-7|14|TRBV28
ASSDSQGQPSYEQY
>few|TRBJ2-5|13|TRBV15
ATSFRFGGAETQY
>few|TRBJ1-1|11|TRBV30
AWRGKGFTEAF
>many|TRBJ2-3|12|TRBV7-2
ASGVGRVPDTQY
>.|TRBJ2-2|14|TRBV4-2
ASSQVGSGISGELF
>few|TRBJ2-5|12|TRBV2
ASSDSGGAETQY
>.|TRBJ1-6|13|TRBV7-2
ASSLGQGQNSPLH
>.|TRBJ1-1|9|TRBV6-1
ASMRGTEAF
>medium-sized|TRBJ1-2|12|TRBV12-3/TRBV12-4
ASSLDRAPSGYT
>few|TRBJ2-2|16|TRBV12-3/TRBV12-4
ASSLGTGGSGGTGELF
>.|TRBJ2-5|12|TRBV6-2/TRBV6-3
ATSGAGPGETQY
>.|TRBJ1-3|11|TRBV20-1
SAWTVDGNTIY
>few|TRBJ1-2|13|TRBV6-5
ASSYSYKTNYGYT
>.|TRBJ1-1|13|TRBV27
ASSHKPRESTEAF
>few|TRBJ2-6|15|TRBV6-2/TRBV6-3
ASSYSIRGFGANVLT
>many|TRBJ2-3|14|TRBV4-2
ASSQEPSGGSDTQY
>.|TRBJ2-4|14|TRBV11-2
ASRLRGRGARNIQY
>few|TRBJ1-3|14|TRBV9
ASSVDGGLSGNTIY
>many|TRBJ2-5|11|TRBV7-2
ASSLETLETQY